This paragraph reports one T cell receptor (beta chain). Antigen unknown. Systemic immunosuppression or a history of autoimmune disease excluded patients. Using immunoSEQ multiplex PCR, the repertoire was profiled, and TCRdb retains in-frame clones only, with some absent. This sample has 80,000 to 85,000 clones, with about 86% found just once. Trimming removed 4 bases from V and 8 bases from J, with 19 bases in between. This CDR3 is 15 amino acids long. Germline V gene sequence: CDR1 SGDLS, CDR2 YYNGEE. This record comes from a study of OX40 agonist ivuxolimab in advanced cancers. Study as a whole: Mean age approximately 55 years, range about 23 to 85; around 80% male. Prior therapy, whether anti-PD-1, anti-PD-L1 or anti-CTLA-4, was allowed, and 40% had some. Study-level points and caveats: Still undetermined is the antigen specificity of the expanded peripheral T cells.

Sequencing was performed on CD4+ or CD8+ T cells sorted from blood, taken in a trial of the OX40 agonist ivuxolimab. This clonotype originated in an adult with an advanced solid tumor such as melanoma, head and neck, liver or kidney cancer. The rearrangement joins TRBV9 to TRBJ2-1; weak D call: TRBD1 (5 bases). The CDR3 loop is CASSLLGVNRDEQFF. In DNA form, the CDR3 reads TGTGCCAGCAGCCTTCTAGGGGTTAATCGCGATGAGCAGTTCTTC.